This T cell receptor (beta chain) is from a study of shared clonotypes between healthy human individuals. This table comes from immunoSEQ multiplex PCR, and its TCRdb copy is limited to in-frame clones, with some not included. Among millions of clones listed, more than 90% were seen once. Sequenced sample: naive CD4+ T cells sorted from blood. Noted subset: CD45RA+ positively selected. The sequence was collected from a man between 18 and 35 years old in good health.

CDR3 in DNA: TGTGCCAGCTCCCTGGTCAGCCAACGCTTAAACACCGGGGAGCTGTTTTTT. Amino acids: CASSLVSQRLNTGELFF. The rearrangement links TRBV18 to TRBJ2-2; no reliable D call. Trimming pared 6 bases from V and 2 bases from J, leaving 19 bases between. The CDR3 has 17 residues. CDR1 and CDR2 from the germline V gene are KGHSH and LQKENI.